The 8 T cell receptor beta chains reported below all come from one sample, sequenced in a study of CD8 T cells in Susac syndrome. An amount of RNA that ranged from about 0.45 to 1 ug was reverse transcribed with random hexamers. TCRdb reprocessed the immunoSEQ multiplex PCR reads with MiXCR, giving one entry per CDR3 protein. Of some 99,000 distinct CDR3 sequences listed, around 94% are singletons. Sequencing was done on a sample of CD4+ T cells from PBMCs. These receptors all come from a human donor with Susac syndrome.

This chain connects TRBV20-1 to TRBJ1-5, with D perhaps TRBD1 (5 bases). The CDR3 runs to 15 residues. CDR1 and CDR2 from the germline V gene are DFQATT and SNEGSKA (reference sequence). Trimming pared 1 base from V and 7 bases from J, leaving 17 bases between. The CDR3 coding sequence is TGCAGTGCTAGAGCCGCAACTGGGGCCGGGCAGCCCCAGCATTTT. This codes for CSARAATGAGQPQHF.

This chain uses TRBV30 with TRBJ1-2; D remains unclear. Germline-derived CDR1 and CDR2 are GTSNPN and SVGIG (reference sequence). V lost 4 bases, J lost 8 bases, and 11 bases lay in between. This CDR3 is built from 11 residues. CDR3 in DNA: TGTGCCTGGACCATAGGAGGCGGCTACACCTTC. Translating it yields CAWTIGGGYTF.

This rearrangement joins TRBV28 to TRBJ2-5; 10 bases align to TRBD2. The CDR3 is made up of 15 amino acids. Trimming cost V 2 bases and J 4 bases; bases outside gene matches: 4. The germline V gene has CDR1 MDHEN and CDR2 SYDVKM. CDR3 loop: CASSLQRGGTETQYF. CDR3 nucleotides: TGTGCCAGCAGTTTACAGCGGGGGGGCACAGAGACCCAGTACTTC.

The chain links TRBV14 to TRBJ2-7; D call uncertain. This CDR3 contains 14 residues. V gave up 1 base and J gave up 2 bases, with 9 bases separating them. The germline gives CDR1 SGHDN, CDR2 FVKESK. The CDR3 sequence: CASSQAHGPYEQYF. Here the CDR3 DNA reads TGTGCCAGCAGCCAAGCGCACGGACCCTACGAGCAGTACTTC.

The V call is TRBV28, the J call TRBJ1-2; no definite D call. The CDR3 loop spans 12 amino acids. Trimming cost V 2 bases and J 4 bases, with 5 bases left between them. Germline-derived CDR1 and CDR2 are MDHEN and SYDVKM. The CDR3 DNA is TGTGCCAGCAGTTTACGTGCCTATGGCTACACCTTC. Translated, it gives CASSLRAYGYTF.

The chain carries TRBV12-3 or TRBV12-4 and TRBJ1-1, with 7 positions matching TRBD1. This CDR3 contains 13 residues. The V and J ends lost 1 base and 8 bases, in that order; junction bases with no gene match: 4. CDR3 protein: CASSLGTQGEAFF. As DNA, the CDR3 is TGTGCCAGCAGTTTAGGGACACAGGGGGAAGCTTTCTTT.

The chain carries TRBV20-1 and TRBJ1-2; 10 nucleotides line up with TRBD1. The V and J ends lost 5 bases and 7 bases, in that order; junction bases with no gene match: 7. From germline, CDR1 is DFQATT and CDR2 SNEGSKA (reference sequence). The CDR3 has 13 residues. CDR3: CSARQGAPLGYTF. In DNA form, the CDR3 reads TGCAGTGCTCGACAGGGGGCTCCTCTTGGCTACACCTTC.

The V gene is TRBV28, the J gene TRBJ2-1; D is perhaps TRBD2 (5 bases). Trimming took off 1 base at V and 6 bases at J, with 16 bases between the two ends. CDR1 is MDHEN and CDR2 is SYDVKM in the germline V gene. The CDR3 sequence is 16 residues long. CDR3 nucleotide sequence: TGTGCCAGCAGTTTATTCGGGCAGCGAGGGAGCAATGAGCAGTTCTTC. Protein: CASSLFGQRGSNEQFF.